This TCR beta chain appears in the sequencing data of a study of blood T cell repertoires in acute mononucleosis (dated by TCRdb to about 2020). Broadly, across the study: Acute-phase samples, representing the primary response, were taken within 2 weeks of symptom onset. During acute infection, about 2% and 1.2% of blood CD8 T cells were made up of mean YVL-BR-specific and GLC-BM-specific cells, respectively. The mean EBV load in blood was 3.5 to 4 log10 genome copies per million B cells during acute infection, compared with approximately 2.8 at convalescence. What the authors observed across the whole study: Only 8.5% to 9.5% of unique acute clonotypes persisted into convalescence, yet these made up most of the response; new diverse de novo clonotypes seemingly replaced the rest. With only a few donors in the cohort, group averages were based on very few individuals. Both chains appeared to be involved in GLC-BM selection, with public TCRbeta motifs on BV14-BJ2 and BV20-BJ1 being observed alongside a TCRalpha motif on AV5-AJ31. Because only a fraction of each donor's blood was analyzed, sampling error might partly explain the low overlap between acute and convalescent clonotypes.

There are 15 amino acids in the CDR3, from cysteine to phenylalanine inclusive. Only the CDR3 DNA stays, 45 bases, in frame from base 1. Reading the germline V gene gives CDR1 SNHLY and CDR2 FYNNEI. Points on this clone: The likely explanation is a read error, given a far larger clone one base away.

The label giving this sample's time point can be read as: acute infectious mononucleosis, at clinical presentation within 2 weeks of symptom onset (visit 1). The study tracked CD8 T cell responses to two immunodominant EBV epitopes, BRLF1 109 (YVL-BR) and BMLF1 280 (GLC-BM), over primary infection. Primary EBV infection was taken to be indicated by a positive serum heterophile antibody test and EBV viral capsid antigen-specific IgM. Magnetic positive selection (MACS) was first used to enrich total CD8 T cells from PBMCs. A FACSAria III was used to sort live CD3+ CD8+ tetramer+ cells to over 95% purity. A PE-conjugated tetramer loaded with the BMLF1 280-288 peptide was used to sort the cells. Directly ex vivo after tetramer sorting, the TCR repertoires of EBV epitope-specific CD8 T cells were deep-sequenced at acute infection and at convalescence. The donors were three individuals between roughly 18 and 29 years old who had clinical acute infectious mononucleosis and laboratory evidence of primary EBV infection. Heparinized peripheral blood was collected once when donors presented clinically with mononucleosis symptoms and a second time roughly 6 months afterward. Ficoll-Paque density gradient centrifugation was used to isolate PBMCs.

Total RNA from at least 9,000 sorted tetramer+ CD8 T cells was reverse transcribed into cDNA for TCR profiling. PCR with primers that anneal to V and J regions amplified CDR3 regions and added unique molecular identifiers to track templates. The immunoSEQ platform, including its sequencing and error-correction standards, was used to profile TCRalpha and TCRbeta chains. The original methods were these. Clonal copy numbers were corrected for sequencing and PCR errors, and CDR3s were defined according to IMGT conventions. Analysis was restricted to productive rearrangements and performed with immunoSEQ Analyzer versions 2.0 and 3.0, while gene-pairing frequencies underwent further processing in Microsoft Excel. Circos plots were used to visualize V-J pairings, and MEME plus a custom motifSearch program were used to find CDR3 motifs. The probability of generation of TCR sequences was calculated using the OLGA algorithm. Clonotypes seen at both visits were called persistent; those seen only acutely were nonpersistent; those seen only at convalescence were de novo. A public TCR was defined as an amino acid clonotype used by more than one donor. In TCRdb, the immuneACCESS table is reduced to in-frame sequences with V and J assigned. These tables do not hold every clone; where another copy was compared, an unresolved V gene accounts for under half, and the others remain unexplained. The V and J calls and the clone size are those of that table, but D and trimming were determined from the DNA. The sample profile shows over 2,000 clones; about 65% of them were found once. Together, the top ten hold about half of the sample.

The V and J genes are TRBV2 and TRBJ2-3; 9 middle bases align to TRBD2. This sequence was found in a woman aged 18-29 years with infectious mononucleosis caused by EBV. The sample was EBV GLC epitope tetramer+ CD8+ T cells sorted from PBMCs, taken during acute infectious mononucleosis. The cell subset or site label for this specimen denotes: CD8 T cells binding tetramer with EBV BMLF1 280-288 peptide (GLC-BM). The CDR3 amino acid sequence is: CASSNSGRGSDSQYF. The DNA sequence is TGTGCCAGCAGTAATAGCGGGAGAGGCTCAGATTCGCAGTATTTT.